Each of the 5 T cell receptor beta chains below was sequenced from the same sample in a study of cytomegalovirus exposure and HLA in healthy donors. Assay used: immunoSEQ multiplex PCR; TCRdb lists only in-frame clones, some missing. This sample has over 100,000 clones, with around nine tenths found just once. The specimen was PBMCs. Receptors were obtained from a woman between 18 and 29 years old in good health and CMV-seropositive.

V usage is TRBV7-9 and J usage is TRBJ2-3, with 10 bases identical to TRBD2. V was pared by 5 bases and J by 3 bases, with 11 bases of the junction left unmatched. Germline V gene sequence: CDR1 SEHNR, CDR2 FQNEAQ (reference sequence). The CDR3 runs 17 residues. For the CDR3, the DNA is TGTGCCAGCAGCAAGATGCTAGCGGGAGAGTTTACAGATACGCAGTATTTT. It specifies CASSKMLAGEFTDTQYF.

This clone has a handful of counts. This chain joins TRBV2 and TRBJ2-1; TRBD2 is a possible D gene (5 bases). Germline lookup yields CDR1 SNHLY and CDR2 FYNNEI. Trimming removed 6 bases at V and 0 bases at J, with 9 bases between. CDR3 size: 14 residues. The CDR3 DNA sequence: TGTGCCAGCAGACCAGCGGACTCCTACAATGAGCAGTTCTTC. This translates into CASRPADSYNEQFF.

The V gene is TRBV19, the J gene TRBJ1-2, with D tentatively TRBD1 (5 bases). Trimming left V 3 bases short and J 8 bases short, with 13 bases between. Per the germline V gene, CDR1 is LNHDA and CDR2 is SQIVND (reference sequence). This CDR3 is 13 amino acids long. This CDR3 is CASSIRSGIGYTF. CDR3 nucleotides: TGTGCCAGTAGTATCCGGTCAGGGATCGGCTACACCTTC.

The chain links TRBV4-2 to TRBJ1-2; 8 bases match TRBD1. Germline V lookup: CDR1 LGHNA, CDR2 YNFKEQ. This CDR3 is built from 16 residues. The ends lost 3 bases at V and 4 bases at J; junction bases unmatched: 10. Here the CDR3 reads CASSQASTGGTYGYTF. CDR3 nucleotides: TGTGCCAGCAGCCAGGCCTCCACAGGGGGAACCTATGGCTACACCTTC.

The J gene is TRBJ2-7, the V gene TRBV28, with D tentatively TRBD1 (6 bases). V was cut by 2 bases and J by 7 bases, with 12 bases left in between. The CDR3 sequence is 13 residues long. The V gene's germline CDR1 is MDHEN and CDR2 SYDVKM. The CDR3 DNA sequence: TGTGCCAGCAGTTTAGGGGACAACCGAGAGCAGTACTTC. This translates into CASSLGDNREQYF.